This TCR beta chain was recovered during a study of CD8+CD57+ T cells in acquired aplastic anemia. Study details: The mean DNA yield obtained from sorted CD4+ and CD8+ cells came to 3 to 3.5 ug. Healthy CD8+ samples averaged about 11.0 million reads.

Profiling that covered TCR beta VDJ and CDR3 relied on genomic DNA as its template. In TCRdb, the reads were re-called with MiXCR into one record per CDR3 protein. The table lists under 150,000 distinct CDR3 sequences, approximately 41% of them singletons. This CDR3 is 12 amino acids long. The V end lost 5 bases, the J end lost 5 bases, and 9 bases lay between the germline ends. Germline assignment: CDR1 ENHRY and CDR2 SYGVKD. As for this clonotype: The target antigen is unknown. Just one base apart from a much larger clone, this may be a read error.

Study results and caveats: Between the patient and control groups, CD8+ Simpson's diversity did not differ significantly. Overlap between patients and controls comprised just under 30 CD8+ CDR3 sequences.

The chain joins TRBV10-3 to TRBJ2-5; the D is unclear. What was sequenced was sorted CD4+, CD8+, or CD8+CD57+ T cells (not recorded which) from PBMCs. The receptor was derived from a human donor in good health, serving as a control. Written as DNA, the CDR3 is TGTGCCATCAGTTACTCGGCGGAGACCCAGTACTTC. Translating it yields CAISYSAETQYF.